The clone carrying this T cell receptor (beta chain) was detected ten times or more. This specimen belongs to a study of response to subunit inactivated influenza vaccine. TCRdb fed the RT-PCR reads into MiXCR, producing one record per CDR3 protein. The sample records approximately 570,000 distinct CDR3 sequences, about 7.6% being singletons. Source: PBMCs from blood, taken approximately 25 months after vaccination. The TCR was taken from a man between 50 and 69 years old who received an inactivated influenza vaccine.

The CDR3 sequence: CASSQGGVGGGEQYF. In DNA, the CDR3 is TGTGCCAGCAGCCAAGGGGGGGTTGGCGGGGGCGAGCAGTACTTC. The chain carries TRBV4-2 and TRBJ2-7; the match to TRBD2 covers 7 bases. The CDR3 has 15 amino acids. Trimming removed 1 base from V and 6 bases from J; junction bases left unmatched: 9. CDR1 and CDR2 (germline): LGHNA, YNFKEQ.